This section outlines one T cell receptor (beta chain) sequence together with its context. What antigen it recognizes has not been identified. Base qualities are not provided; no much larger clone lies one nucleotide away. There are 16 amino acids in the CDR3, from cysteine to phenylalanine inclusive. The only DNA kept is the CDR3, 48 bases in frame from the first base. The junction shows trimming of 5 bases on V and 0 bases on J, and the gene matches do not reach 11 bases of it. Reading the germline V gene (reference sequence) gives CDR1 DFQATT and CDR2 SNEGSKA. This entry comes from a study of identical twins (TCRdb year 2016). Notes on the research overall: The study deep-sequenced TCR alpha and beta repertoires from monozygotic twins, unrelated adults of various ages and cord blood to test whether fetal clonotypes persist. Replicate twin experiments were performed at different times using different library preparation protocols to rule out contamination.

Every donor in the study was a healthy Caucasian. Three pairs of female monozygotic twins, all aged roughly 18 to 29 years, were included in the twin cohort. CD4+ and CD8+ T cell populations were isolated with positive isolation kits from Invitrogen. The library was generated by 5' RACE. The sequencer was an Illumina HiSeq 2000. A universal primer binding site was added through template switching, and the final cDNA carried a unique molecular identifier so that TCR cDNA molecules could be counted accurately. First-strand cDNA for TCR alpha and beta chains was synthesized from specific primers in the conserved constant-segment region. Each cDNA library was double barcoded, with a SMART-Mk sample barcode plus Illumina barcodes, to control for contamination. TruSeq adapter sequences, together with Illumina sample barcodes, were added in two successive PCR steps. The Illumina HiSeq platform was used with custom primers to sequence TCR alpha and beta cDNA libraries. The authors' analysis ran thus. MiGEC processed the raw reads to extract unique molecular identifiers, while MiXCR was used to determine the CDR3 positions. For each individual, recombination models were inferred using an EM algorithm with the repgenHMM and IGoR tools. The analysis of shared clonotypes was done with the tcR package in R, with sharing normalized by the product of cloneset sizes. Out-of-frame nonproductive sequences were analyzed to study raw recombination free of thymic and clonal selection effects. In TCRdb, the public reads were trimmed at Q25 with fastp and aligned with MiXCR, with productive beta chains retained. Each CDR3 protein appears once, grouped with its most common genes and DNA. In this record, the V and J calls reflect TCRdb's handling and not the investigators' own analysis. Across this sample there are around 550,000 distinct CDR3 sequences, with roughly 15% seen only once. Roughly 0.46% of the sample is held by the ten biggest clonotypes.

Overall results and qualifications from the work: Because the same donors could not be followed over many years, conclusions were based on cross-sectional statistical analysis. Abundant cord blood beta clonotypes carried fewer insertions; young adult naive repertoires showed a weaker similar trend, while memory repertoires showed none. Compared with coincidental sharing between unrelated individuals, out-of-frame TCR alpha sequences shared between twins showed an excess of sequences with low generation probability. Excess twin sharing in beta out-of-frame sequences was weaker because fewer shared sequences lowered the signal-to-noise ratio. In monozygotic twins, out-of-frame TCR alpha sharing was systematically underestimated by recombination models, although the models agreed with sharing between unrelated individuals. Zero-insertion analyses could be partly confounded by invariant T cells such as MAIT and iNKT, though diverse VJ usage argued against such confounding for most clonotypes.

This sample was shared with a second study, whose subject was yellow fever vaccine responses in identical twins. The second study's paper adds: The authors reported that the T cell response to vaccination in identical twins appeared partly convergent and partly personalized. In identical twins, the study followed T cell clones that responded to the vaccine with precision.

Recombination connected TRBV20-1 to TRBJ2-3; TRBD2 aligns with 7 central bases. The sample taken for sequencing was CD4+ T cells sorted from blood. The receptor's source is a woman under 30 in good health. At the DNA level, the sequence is TGCAGTGCTGGACCGTTGAGCGGGGTCAGCACAGATACGCAGTATTTT. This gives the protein CSAGPLSGVSTDTQYF.